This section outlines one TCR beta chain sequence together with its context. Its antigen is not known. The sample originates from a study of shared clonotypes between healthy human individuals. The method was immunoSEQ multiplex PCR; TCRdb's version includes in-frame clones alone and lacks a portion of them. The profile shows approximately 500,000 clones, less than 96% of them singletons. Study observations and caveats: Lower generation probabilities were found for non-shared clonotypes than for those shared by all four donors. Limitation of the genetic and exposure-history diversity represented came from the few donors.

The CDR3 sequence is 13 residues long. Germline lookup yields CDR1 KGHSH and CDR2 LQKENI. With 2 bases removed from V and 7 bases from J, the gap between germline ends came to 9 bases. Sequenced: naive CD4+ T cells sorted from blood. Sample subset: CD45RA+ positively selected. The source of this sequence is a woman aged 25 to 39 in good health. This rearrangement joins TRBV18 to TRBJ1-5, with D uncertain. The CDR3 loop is CASSPSTSQPQHF. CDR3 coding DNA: TGTGCCAGCTCACCATCCACTAGCCAGCCCCAGCATTTT.